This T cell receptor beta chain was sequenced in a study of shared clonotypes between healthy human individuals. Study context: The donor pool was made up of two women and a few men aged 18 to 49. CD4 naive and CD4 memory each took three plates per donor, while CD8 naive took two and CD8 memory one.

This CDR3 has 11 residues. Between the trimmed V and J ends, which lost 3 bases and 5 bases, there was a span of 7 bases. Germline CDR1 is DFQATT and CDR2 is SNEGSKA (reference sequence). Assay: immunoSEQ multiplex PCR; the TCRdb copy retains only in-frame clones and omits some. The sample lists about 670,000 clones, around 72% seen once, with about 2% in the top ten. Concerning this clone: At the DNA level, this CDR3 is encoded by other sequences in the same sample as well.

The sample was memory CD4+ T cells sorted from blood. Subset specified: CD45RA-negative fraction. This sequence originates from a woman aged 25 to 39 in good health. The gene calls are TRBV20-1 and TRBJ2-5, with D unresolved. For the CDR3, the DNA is TGCAGTGCTAGTTTAGGGGAGACCCAGTACTTC. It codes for CSASLGETQYF.